Listed below are T cell receptor beta chains from one sample, sequenced in a study of blood T cell repertoires in COVID-19. TCRdb keeps only in-frame clones here, not all; method: immunoSEQ multiplex PCR. This repertoire shows around 140,000 clones, around 87% found once; its top ten account for approximately 11%. Sequenced sample: PBMCs or T cells enriched from blood (not recorded which). The receptors were gathered from a man in his sixties who had recovered from COVID-19. The CDR3 runs from the conserved cysteine through the conserved F or W. Each record gives: V gene, clone size, J gene, D gene, CDR3 length, CDR3 protein, CDR3 DNA. D genes are given only for firm matches. Clone size appears in some rows only: once, few, many, or a class for an expanded clone.

V gene: TRBV3-1/TRBV3-2
clone size: .
J gene: TRBJ2-7
D gene: TRBD2
CDR3 length: 14
CDR3 protein: CASSLLGGGHEQYF
CDR3 DNA: TGTGCCAGCAGCTTACTCGGCGGGGGGCACGAGCAGTACTTC

V gene: TRBV2
clone size: .
J gene: TRBJ2-2
D gene: TRBD2
CDR3 length: 18
CDR3 protein: CASRSIRTSGSHTGELFF
CDR3 DNA: TGTGCCAGCAGATCTATACGGACTAGCGGGTCCCACACCGGGGAGCTGTTTTTT

V gene: TRBV7-9
clone size: .
J gene: TRBJ1-4
D gene: TRBD1
CDR3 length: 16
CDR3 protein: CASSPGTGGPGEKLFF
CDR3 DNA: TGTGCCAGCAGCCCCGGGACAGGGGGACCGGGTGAAAAACTGTTTTTT

V gene: TRBV29-1
clone size: .
J gene: TRBJ1-2
D gene: .
CDR3 length: 14
CDR3 protein: CSVEDTDYYGGYTF
CDR3 DNA: TGCAGCGTTGAAGACACAGACTACTATGGAGGCTACACCTTC

V gene: TRBV6-5
clone size: .
J gene: TRBJ2-2
D gene: .
CDR3 length: 14
CDR3 protein: CASSYDRYREELFF
CDR3 DNA: TGTGCCAGCAGTTACGATCGATACCGGGAGGAGCTGTTTTTT

V gene: TRBV4-2
clone size: .
J gene: TRBJ2-7
D gene: TRBD1
CDR3 length: 16
CDR3 protein: CASSQGSGQGAYEQYF
CDR3 DNA: TGTGCCAGCAGCCAAGGGTCAGGACAGGGGGCTTACGAGCAGTACTTC

V gene: TRBV3-1/TRBV3-2
clone size: .
J gene: TRBJ2-7
D gene: .
CDR3 length: 15
CDR3 protein: CASSQGPQGTHEQYF
CDR3 DNA: TGTGCCAGCAGCCAAGGACCACAGGGTACCCACGAGCAGTACTTC

V gene: TRBV11-2
clone size: .
J gene: TRBJ2-5
D gene: TRBD1
CDR3 length: 16
CDR3 protein: CASSSADRPIQETQYF
CDR3 DNA: TGTGCCAGCAGCTCCGCGGACAGGCCCATCCAAGAGACCCAGTACTTC

V gene: TRBV15
clone size: .
J gene: TRBJ2-1
D gene: TRBD2
CDR3 length: 14
CDR3 protein: CATSPWTSRDEQFF
CDR3 DNA: TGTGCCACCAGCCCCTGGACTAGCAGGGATGAGCAGTTCTTC

V gene: TRBV7-8
clone size: .
J gene: TRBJ2-1
D gene: .
CDR3 length: 14
CDR3 protein: CASSLPGSYNEQFF
CDR3 DNA: TGTGCCAGCAGCTTACCCGGCTCCTACAATGAGCAGTTCTTC

V gene: TRBV3-1/TRBV3-2
clone size: few
J gene: TRBJ2-1
D gene: TRBD1
CDR3 length: 16
CDR3 protein: CASSHRDRGRRGAQFF
CDR3 DNA: TGTGCCAGCAGCCACCGAGACAGGGGGCGGCGGGGGGCGCAGTTCTTC

V gene: TRBV28
clone size: .
J gene: TRBJ1-1
D gene: .
CDR3 length: 14
CDR3 protein: CASTPMRLDTEAFF
CDR3 DNA: TGTGCCAGCACCCCCATGCGGCTAGACACTGAAGCTTTCTTT

V gene: TRBV2
clone size: .
J gene: TRBJ1-2
D gene: TRBD1
CDR3 length: 14
CDR3 protein: CASSPGQGAWGYTF
CDR3 DNA: TGTGCCAGCAGCCCGGGACAGGGGGCGTGGGGCTACACCTTC

V gene: TRBV2
clone size: .
J gene: TRBJ2-2
D gene: .
CDR3 length: 13
CDR3 protein: CASLGGNTGELFF
CDR3 DNA: TGTGCCAGCTTGGGGGGGAACACCGGGGAGCTGTTTTTT

V gene: TRBV5-4
clone size: .
J gene: TRBJ2-1
D gene: .
CDR3 length: 16
CDR3 protein: CASSLALRGTYNEQFF
CDR3 DNA: TGTGCCAGCAGCTTGGCCTTACGGGGGACCTACAATGAGCAGTTCTTC

V gene: TRBV9
clone size: .
J gene: TRBJ2-4
D gene: .
CDR3 length: 15
CDR3 protein: CASSATQSTLGIQYF
CDR3 DNA: TGTGCCAGCAGCGCTACACAGAGTACCCTTGGAATTCAGTACTTC

V gene: TRBV5-1
clone size: .
J gene: TRBJ1-4
D gene: .
CDR3 length: 14
CDR3 protein: CASSLFPGNEKLFF
CDR3 DNA: TGCGCCAGCAGCTTGTTTCCGGGTAATGAAAAACTGTTTTTT

V gene: TRBV3-1/TRBV3-2
clone size: once
J gene: TRBJ1-4
D gene: .
CDR3 length: 13
CDR3 protein: CASSQAPGGGLFF
CDR3 DNA: TGTGCCAGCAGCCAGGCCCCGGGCGGCGGGCTGTTTTTT

V gene: TRBV19
clone size: .
J gene: TRBJ2-2
D gene: .
CDR3 length: 13
CDR3 protein: CASSIDPAGELFF
CDR3 DNA: TGTGCCAGTAGTATAGACCCAGCCGGGGAGCTGTTTTTT

V gene: TRBV18
clone size: .
J gene: TRBJ2-7
D gene: .
CDR3 length: 14
CDR3 protein: CASSLHSTGSEQYF
CDR3 DNA: TGTGCCAGCTCACTCCATTCGACAGGTTCTGAGCAGTACTTC

V gene: TRBV30
clone size: .
J gene: TRBJ1-2
D gene: TRBD1
CDR3 length: 12
CDR3 protein: CAWGQGRYGYTF
CDR3 DNA: TGTGCCTGGGGACAGGGGAGATATGGCTACACCTTC

V gene: TRBV6-1
clone size: .
J gene: TRBJ1-3
D gene: .
CDR3 length: 16
CDR3 protein: CASSEARGPPGNTIYF
CDR3 DNA: TGTGCCAGCAGTGAAGCGCGGGGTCCCCCTGGAAACACCATATATTTT

V gene: TRBV5-1
clone size: .
J gene: TRBJ2-7
D gene: TRBD1
CDR3 length: 14
CDR3 protein: CASSFRGQTYEQYF
CDR3 DNA: TGCGCCAGCAGCTTCAGGGGACAGACCTACGAGCAGTACTTC

V gene: TRBV6-1
clone size: .
J gene: TRBJ2-2
D gene: .
CDR3 length: 16
CDR3 protein: CASSATPGANTGELFF
CDR3 DNA: TGTGCCAGCAGTGCCACCCCAGGGGCAAACACCGGGGAGCTGTTTTTT

V gene: TRBV19
clone size: .
J gene: TRBJ1-5
D gene: .
CDR3 length: 14
CDR3 protein: CASSPRQDNQPQHF
CDR3 DNA: TGTGCCAGTAGTCCTCGACAGGACAATCAGCCCCAGCATTTT

V gene: TRBV11-3
clone size: .
J gene: TRBJ2-2
D gene: .
CDR3 length: 17
CDR3 protein: CASSLSYWTEDTGELFF
CDR3 DNA: TGTGCCAGCAGCTTATCTTACTGGACAGAAGACACCGGGGAGCTGTTTTTT

V gene: TRBV27
clone size: .
J gene: TRBJ1-2
D gene: TRBD1
CDR3 length: 14
CDR3 protein: CASSLSGGQVGYTF
CDR3 DNA: TGTGCCAGCAGTTTATCGGGGGGACAGGTCGGCTACACCTTC

V gene: TRBV5-8
clone size: once
J gene: TRBJ2-1
D gene: .
CDR3 length: 14
CDR3 protein: CASSKAAADYEQFF
CDR3 DNA: TGTGCCAGCAGTAAGGCCGCGGCCGACTATGAGCAGTTCTTC

V gene: TRBV13
clone size: .
J gene: TRBJ2-7
D gene: .
CDR3 length: 14
CDR3 protein: CASSYGGPAYEQYF
CDR3 DNA: TGTGCCAGCAGCTACGGCGGGCCGGCCTACGAGCAGTACTTC

V gene: TRBV29-1
clone size: .
J gene: TRBJ1-2
D gene: TRBD1
CDR3 length: 10
CDR3 protein: CSVQGDGYTF
CDR3 DNA: TGCAGCGTTCAGGGGGATGGCTACACCTTC

V gene: TRBV25-1
clone size: once
J gene: TRBJ1-3
D gene: .
CDR3 length: 12
CDR3 protein: CASSDLGNTIYF
CDR3 DNA: TGTGCCAGCAGTGACCTCGGAAACACCATATATTTT

V gene: TRBV30
clone size: once
J gene: TRBJ1-1
D gene: .
CDR3 length: 15
CDR3 protein: CAWRSVGHLNTEAFF
CDR3 DNA: TGTGCCTGGAGGAGTGTGGGCCACTTGAACACTGAAGCTTTCTTT

V gene: TRBV2
clone size: .
J gene: TRBJ2-7
D gene: .
CDR3 length: 13
CDR3 protein: CASRGEILSEQYF
CDR3 DNA: TGTGCCAGCAGAGGGGAAATCCTCTCCGAGCAGTACTTC